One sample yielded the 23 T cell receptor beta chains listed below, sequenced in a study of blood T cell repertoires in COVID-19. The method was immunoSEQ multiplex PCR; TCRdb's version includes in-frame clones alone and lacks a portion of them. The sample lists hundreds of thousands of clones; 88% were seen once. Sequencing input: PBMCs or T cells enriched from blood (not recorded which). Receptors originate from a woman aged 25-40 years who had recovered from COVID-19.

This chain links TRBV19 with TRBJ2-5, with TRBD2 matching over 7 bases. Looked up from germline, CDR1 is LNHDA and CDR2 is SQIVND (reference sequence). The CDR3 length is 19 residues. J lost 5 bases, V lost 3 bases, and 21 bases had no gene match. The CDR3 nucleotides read TGTGCCAGTAGTATCAGCGGTTCCGGATTGGGAGTCGGGAGGGAGACCCAGTACTTC. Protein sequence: CASSISGSGLGVGRETQYF.

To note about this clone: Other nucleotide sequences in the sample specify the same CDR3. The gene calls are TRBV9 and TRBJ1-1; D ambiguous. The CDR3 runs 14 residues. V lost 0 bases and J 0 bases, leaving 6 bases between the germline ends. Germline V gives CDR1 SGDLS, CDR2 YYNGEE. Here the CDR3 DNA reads TGTGCCAGCAGCGTAGGAGGTATGAACACTGAAGCTTTCTTT. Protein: CASSVGGMNTEAFF.

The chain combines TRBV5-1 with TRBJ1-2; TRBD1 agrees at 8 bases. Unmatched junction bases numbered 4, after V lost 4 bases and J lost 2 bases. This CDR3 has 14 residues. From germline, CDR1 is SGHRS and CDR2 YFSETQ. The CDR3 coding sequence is TGCGCCAGCAGCGTAGACAGGGGAAACTATGGCTACACCTTC. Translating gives CASSVDRGNYGYTF.

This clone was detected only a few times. For the CDR3, the DNA is TGTGCCAGCAGCGTAGGGGGGGGTATCAATAATTCACCCCTCCACTTT. It is translated as CASSVGGGINNSPLHF. This rearrangement joins TRBV9 to TRBJ1-6; tentatively, D is TRBD1 (5 bases). The CDR3 covers 16 residues. Germline V gene lookup returns CDR1 SGDLS and CDR2 YYNGEE. Trimming removed 0 bases from V and 5 bases from J, with 12 bases in between.

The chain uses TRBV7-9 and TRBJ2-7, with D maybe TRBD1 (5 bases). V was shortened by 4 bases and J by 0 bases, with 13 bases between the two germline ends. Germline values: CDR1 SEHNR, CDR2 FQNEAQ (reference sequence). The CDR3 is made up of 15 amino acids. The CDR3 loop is CASSSTQVSSYEQYF. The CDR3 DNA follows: TGTGCCAGCAGCTCCACACAGGTGAGCTCCTACGAGCAGTACTTC.

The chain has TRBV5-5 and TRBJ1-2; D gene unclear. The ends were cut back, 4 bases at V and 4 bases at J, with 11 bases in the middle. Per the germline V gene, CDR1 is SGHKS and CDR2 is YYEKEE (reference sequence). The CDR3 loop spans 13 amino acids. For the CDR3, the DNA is TGTGCCAGCAGCCTGCGGGCCGGCTATGGCTACACCTTC. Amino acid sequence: CASSLRAGYGYTF.

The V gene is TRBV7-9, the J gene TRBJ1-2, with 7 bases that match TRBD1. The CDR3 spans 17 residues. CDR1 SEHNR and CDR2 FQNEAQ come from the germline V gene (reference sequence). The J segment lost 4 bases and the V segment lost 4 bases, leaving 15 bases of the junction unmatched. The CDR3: CASSSSGPGGSLYGYTF. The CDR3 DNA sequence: TGTGCCAGCAGCTCTAGTGGGCCAGGGGGTAGCCTCTATGGCTACACCTTC.

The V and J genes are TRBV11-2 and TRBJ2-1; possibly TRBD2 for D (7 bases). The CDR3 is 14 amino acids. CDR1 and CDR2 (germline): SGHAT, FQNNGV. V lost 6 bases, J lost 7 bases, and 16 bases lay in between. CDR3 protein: CASRGGASVNEQFF. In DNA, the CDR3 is TGTGCCAGCAGGGGGGGGGCGTCGGTTAATGAGCAGTTCTTC.

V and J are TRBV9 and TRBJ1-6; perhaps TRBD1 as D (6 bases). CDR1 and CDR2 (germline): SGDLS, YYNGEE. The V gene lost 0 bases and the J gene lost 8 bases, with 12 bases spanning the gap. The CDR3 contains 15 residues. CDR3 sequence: CASSVDFQGYSPLHF. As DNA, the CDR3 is TGTGCCAGCAGCGTAGATTTCCAGGGGTATTCACCCCTCCACTTT.

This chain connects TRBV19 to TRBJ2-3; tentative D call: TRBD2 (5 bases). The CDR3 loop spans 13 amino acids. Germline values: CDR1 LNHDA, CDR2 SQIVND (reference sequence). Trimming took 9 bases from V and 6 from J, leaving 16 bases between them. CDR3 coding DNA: TGTGCCAGCAGCCGGGCCCCGGGGGATACGCAGTATTTT. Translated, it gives CASSRAPGDTQYF.

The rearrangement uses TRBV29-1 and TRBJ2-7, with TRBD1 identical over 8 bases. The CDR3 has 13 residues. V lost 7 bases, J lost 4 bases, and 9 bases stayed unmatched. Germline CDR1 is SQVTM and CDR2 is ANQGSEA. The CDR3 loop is CSGPGTGPYEQYF. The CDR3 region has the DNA TGCAGCGGCCCCGGGACAGGTCCTTACGAGCAGTACTTC.

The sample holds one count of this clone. This CDR3 is CASSRQRRETQYF. CDR3 DNA sequence: TGTGCCAGCAGCCGTCAGAGGCGAGAGACCCAGTACTTC. The V call is TRBV3-1 (or the pseudogene TRBV3-2), the J call TRBJ2-5; D call uncertain. From germline, CDR1 is LGHDT and CDR2 YNNKEL (reference sequence). V was trimmed by 4 bases and J by 4 bases, leaving 10 bases between them. CDR3 length: 13 residues.

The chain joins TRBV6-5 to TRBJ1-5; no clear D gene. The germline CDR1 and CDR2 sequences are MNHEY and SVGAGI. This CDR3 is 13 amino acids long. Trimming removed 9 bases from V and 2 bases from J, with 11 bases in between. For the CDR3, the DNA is TGTGCCAGTGACCTGGGCGGCAATCAGCCCCAGCATTTT. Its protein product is CASDLGGNQPQHF.

CDR3 DNA sequence: TGCGCCAGCAGGGTGACGGGACTAGCTGATACGCAGTATTTT. It translates to CASRVTGLADTQYF. The V call is TRBV10-2, the J call TRBJ2-3, with 9 bases that match TRBD2. J lost 6 bases, V lost 6 bases, and 7 bases had no gene match. CDR1 WSHSY and CDR2 SAAADI come from the germline V gene. This CDR3 is 14 amino acids long.

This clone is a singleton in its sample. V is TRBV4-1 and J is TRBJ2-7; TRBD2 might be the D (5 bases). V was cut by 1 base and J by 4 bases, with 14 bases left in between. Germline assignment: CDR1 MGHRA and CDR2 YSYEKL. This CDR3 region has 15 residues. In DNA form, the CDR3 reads TGCGCCAGCAGCCAAGGGGCTAGCCCTGGGTACGAGCAGTACTTC. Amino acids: CASSQGASPGYEQYF.

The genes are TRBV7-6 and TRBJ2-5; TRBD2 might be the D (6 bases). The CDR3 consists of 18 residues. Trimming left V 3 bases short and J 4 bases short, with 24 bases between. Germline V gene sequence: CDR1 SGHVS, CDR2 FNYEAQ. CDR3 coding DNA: TGTGCCAGCAGCTTCGGGAATACCACCCGGGGGTCTCGAGAGACCCAGTACTTC. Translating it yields CASSFGNTTRGSRETQYF.

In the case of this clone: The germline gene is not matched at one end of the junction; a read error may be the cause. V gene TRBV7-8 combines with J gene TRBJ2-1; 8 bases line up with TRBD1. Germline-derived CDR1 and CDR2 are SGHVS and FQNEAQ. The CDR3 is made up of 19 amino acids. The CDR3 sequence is CAPPRQGPPFGSSYNEQFF. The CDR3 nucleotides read TGCGCCCCCCCCCGACAGGGGCCTCCTTTTGGAAGCTCCTACAATGAGCAGTTCTTC. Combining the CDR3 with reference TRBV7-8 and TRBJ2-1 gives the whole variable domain GAGVSQSPRYKVAKRGQDVALRCDPISGHVSLFWYQQALGQGPEFLTYFQNEAQLDKSGLPSDRFFAERPEGSVSTLKIQRTQQEDSAVYLCAPPRQGPPFGSSYNEQFFGPGTRLTVL.

The CDR3 loop reads CANFGGAGNTIYF. In DNA, the CDR3 is TGTGCCAACTTTGGAGGTGCTGGAAACACCATATATTTT. The gene calls are TRBV12-3 or TRBV12-4 and TRBJ1-3; no clear D. V was clipped by 10 bases and J by 2 bases, with 12 bases between them. This CDR3 has 13 residues.

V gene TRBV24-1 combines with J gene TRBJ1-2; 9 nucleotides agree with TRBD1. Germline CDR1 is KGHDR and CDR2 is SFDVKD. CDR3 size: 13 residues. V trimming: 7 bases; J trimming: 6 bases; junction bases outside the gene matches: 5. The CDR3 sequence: CATSTGGFDGYTF. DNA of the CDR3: TGTGCCACCAGCACAGGGGGCTTTGATGGCTACACCTTC.

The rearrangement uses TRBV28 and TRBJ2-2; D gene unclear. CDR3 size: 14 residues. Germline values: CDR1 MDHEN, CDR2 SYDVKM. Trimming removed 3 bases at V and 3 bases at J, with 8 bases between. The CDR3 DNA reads TGTGCCAGCAGTTTGATCCGAGACACCGGGGAGCTGTTTTTT. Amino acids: CASSLIRDTGELFF.

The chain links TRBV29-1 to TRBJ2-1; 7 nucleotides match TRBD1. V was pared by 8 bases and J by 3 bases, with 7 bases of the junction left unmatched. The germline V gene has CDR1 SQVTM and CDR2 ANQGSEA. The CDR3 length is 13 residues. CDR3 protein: CSQTGKVYNEQFF. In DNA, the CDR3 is TGCAGCCAGACAGGGAAGGTCTACAATGAGCAGTTCTTC.

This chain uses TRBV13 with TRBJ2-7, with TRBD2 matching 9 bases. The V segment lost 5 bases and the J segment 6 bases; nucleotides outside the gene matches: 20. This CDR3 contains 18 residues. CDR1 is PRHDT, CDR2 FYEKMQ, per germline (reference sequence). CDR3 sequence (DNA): TGTGCCAGCAGCCGTATGGGACTAGCTCTAATCCGTCCTAGCGAGCAGTACTTC. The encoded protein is CASSRMGLALIRPSEQYF.

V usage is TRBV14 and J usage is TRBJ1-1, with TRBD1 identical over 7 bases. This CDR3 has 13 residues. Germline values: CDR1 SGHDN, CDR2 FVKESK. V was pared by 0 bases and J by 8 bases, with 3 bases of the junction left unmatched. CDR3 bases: TGTGCCAGCAGCCAAGAGGTCAGGGGGGAAGCTTTCTTT. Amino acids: CASSQEVRGEAFF. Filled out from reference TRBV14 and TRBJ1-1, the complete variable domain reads EAGVTQFPSHSVIEKGQTVTLRCDPISGHDNLYWYRRVMGKEIKFLLHFVKESKQDESGMPNNRFLAERTGGTYSTLKVQPAELEDSGVYFCASSQEVRGEAFFGQGTRLTVV.